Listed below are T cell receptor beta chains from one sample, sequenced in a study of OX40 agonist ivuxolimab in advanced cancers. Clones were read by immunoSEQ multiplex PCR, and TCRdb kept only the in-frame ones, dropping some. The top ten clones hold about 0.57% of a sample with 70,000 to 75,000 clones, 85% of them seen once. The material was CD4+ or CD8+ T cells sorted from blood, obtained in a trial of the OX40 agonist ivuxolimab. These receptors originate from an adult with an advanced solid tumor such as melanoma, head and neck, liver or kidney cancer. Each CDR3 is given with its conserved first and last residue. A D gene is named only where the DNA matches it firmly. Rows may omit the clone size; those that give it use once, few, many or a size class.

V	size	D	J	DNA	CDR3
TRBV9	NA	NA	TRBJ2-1	TGTGCCAGCAGCCCGGTAGAGGGTGAGCAGTTCTTC	CASSPVEGEQFF
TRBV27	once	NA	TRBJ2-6	TGTGCCAGCAGTTCCCGACAGCGCTCTGGGGCCAACGTCCTGACTTTC	CASSSRQRSGANVLTF
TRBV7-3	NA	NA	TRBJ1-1	TGTGCCAGCAGCTCCTTTGGGAACACTGAAGCTTTCTTT	CASSSFGNTEAFF
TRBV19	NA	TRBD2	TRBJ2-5	TGTGCCAGTAGTATAGGAGGGACTAGAGGTGGTGAGACCCAGTACTTC	CASSIGGTRGGETQYF
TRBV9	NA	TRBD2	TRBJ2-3	TGTGCCAGCAGCGTAGTTGACGGGAGGACAGATACGCAGTATTTT	CASSVVDGRTDTQYF
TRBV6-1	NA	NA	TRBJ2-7	TGTGCCAGCAGTGAAAGGGGCCCTTACGAGCAGTACTTC	CASSERGPYEQYF
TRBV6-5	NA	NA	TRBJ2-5	TGTGCCAGCAGTTGGAGTCAAGAGACCCAGTACTTC	CASSWSQETQYF
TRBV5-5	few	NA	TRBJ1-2	TGTGCCAGCAGCTACGATACGGGTTTTGGCTACACCTTC	CASSYDTGFGYTF
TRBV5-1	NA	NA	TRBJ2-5	TGCGCCAGCAGCTTGGTTACTAGTAGTGCCCAAGAGACCCAGTACTTC	CASSLVTSSAQETQYF
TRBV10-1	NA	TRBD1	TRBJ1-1	TGCGCCAGCAGCCGACAGGGACCGTTGAACACTGAAGCTTTCTTT	CASSRQGPLNTEAFF
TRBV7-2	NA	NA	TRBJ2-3	TGTGCCAGCAGCTTAGTTGCTACTAGCACAGATACGCAGTATTTT	CASSLVATSTDTQYF
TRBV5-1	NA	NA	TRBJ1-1	TGCGCCAGCAGCTTGGACCCAGCTAACACTGAAGCTTTCTTT	CASSLDPANTEAFF
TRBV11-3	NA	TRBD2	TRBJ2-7	TGTGCCAGCAGCCCACCGGCTAGCGGGAGCGCGTACGAGCAGTACTTC	CASSPPASGSAYEQYF
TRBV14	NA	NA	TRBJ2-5	TGTGCCAGCAGCCAAACCACAGGGACGACCCAGTACTTC	CASSQTTGTTQYF
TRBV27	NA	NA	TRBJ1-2	TGTGCCAGCAGTTTATTTGGCAGTAACTATGGCTACACCTTC	CASSLFGSNYGYTF
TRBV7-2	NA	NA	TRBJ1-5	TGTGCCAGCAGCTTACTGGCTTCAAACAATCAGCCCCAGCATTTT	CASSLLASNNQPQHF
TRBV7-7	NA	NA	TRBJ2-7	TGTGCCAGCAGCTCAGGATGGGGGGCTGGCTACGAGCAGTACTTC	CASSSGWGAGYEQYF
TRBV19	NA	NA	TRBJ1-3	TGTGCCAGTAGTATGCCGGACAGCTCTGGAAACACCATATATTTT	CASSMPDSSGNTIYF
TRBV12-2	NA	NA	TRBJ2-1	TGTGCAAGTCGCTTAGCGAACGGGCAAGCGGGAGGGAGCTCCTACAATGAGCAGTTCTTC	CASRLANGQAGGSSYNEQFF
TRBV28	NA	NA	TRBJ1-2	TGTGCCAGCAGAGCCCCCGATAGGGCGTTTTATGGCTACACCTTC	CASRAPDRAFYGYTF
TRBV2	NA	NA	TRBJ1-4	TGTGCCAGCAGTGAAGGTCAGGGTTTGGAAAAACTGTTTTTT	CASSEGQGLEKLFF
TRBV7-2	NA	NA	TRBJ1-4	TGTGCCAGCAGCTTAGCAGGGGTTTCTAATGAAAAACTGTTTTTT	CASSLAGVSNEKLFF
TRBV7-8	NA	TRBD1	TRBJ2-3	TGTGCCAGCAGCCGTACAGGGGGCGCCGGCACAGATACGCAGTATTTT	CASSRTGGAGTDTQYF
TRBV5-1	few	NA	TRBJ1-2	TGCGCCAGCAGCACCGGACAGCCACAAGCTAACTATGGCTACACCTTC	CASSTGQPQANYGYTF
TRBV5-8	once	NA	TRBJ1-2	TGTGCCAGCAGACGGACCGACTATGGCTACACCTTC	CASRRTDYGYTF
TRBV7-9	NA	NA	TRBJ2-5	TGTGCCAGCAGCTTATTCGACGGACAAGAGACCCAGTACTTC	CASSLFDGQETQYF
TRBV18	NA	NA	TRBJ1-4	TGTGCCAGCTCACCACAGGGAGATCGGGAAAAACTGTTTTTT	CASSPQGDREKLFF
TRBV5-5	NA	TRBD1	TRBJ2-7	TGTGCCAGCAGCGCCGGACAGGTACGGGAGCAGTACTTC	CASSAGQVREQYF
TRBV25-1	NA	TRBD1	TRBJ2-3	TGTGCCAGCAGTGAATATTCGGGGACAGGGGTGACAGATACGCAGTATTTT	CASSEYSGTGVTDTQYF
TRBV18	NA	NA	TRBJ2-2	TGTGCCAGCTCACCACCTTCTTCCCGGGAGCTGTTTTTT	CASSPPSSRELFF
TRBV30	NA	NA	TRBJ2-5	TGTGCCTGGAGCTCCGGGCTAGTCTCGGAGACCCAGTACTTC	CAWSSGLVSETQYF
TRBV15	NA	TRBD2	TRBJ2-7	TGTGCCACCAGCAGAGAAACGGGAGGGGCAGTAGAGCAGTACTTC	CATSRETGGAVEQYF
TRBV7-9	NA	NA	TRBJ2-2	TGTGCCAGCAGCTACGGGGGGCCCGGGGAGCTGTTTTTT	CASSYGGPGELFF
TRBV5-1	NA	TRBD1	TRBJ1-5	TGCGCCAGCAGCCCCGGGACAGGGGGTCATCAGCCCCAGCATTTT	CASSPGTGGHQPQHF
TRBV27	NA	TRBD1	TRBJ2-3	TGTGCCAGCAGTCTCACAGGGGTAGTTATAGATACGCAGTATTTT	CASSLTGVVIDTQYF
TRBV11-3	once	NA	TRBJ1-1	TGTGCCAGCAGCCCGGACACCACTGAAGCTTTCTTT	CASSPDTTEAFF
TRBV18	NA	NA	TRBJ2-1	TGTGCCAGCTCACCATTTCCGGAAGGGTCCTACAATGAGCAGTTCTTC	CASSPFPEGSYNEQFF
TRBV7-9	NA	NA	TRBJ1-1	TGTGCCAGCAGCTTTCCAGGGGACACTGAAGCTTTCTTT	CASSFPGDTEAFF
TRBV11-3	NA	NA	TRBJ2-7	TGTGCCAGCAGCCCTTGGGGGCAGGGGTCACAGCGAGACGAGCAGTACTTC	CASSPWGQGSQRDEQYF
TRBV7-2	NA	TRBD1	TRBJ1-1	TGTGCCAGCAGCCCCTGGGACAGGGGCACTGAAGCTTTCTTT	CASSPWDRGTEAFF
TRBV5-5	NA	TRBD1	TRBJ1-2	TGTGCCAGCACCGATATGGGACAGACCAACAAAGGCTACACCTTC	CASTDMGQTNKGYTF
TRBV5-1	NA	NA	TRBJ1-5	TGCGCCAGCAGCTCCCGGGACACCTATAGCAATCAGCCCCAGCATTTT	CASSSRDTYSNQPQHF
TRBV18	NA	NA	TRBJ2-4	TGTGCCAGCTCCCCCGGGCAGACATTAGCCAAAAACATTCAGTACTTC	CASSPGQTLAKNIQYF
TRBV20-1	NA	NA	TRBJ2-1	TGCAGCCGCGGTACATACAATGAGCAGTTCTTC	CSRGTYNEQFF
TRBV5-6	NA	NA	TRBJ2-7	TGTGCCAGCAGCCGGGGGTCCAGACCATCCCCAAGCTCCTACGAGCAGTACTTC	CASSRGSRPSPSSYEQYF
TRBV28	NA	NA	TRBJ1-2	TGTGCCAGCAGTTCCGTTAACTATGGCTACACCTTC	CASSSVNYGYTF
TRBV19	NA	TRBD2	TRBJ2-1	TGTGCCAGTAGACCACTAGCGGAAAAGGGTCTCAATGAGCAGTTCTTC	CASRPLAEKGLNEQFF
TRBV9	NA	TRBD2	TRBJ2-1	TGTGCCAGCAGCGTACTAGCGGAGACCTACAATGAGCAGTTCTTC	CASSVLAETYNEQFF
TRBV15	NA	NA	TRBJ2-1	TGTGCCACCAGCAGAGACTCGAATGAGCAGTTCTTC	CATSRDSNEQFF
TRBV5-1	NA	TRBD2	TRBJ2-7	TGCGCCAGCAGCTCGCGGGGGAAATCATCCTACGAGCAGTACTTC	CASSSRGKSSYEQYF
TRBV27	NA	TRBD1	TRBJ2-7	TGTGCCAGCTCAACTGCCAGGGGGCCCTACGAGCAGTACTTC	CASSTARGPYEQYF
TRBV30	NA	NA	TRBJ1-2	TGTGCCTGGAGTCCCCCCGCGGCGGCCGACTATGGCTACACCTTC	CAWSPPAAADYGYTF
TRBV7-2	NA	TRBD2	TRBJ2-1	TGTGCCAGCAGCAGCGGGACTGCAAGTCAGTTCTTC	CASSSGTASQFF
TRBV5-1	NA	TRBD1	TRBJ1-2	TGCGCCAGCAGGGACGGACAGGTCACTAACTATGGCTACACCTTC	CASRDGQVTNYGYTF
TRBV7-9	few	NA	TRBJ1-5	TGTGCCAGCAGCTTAACGGCCGATGGGCAGCCCCAGCATTTT	CASSLTADGQPQHF
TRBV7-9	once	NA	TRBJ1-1	TGTGCCAGCAGCTTAGGTCGTAATATGGGCAACACTGAAGCTTTCTTT	CASSLGRNMGNTEAFF
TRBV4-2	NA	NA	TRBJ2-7	TGTGCCAGCAGCCAAGATCTGAACATCCGGGCCGAGCAGTACTTC	CASSQDLNIRAEQYF
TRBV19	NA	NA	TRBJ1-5	TGTGCCAGTAGTATCGGCCCGCCTTATCAGCCCCAGCATTTT	CASSIGPPYQPQHF
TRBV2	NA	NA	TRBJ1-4	TGTGCCACCGGGGGACGCGGGGGTAATGAAAAACTGTTTTTT	CATGGRGGNEKLFF